The 32 T cell receptor beta chains below all came from one sample that was sequenced in a study of T cells in Graves' hyperthyroidism and ophthalmopathy. Researchers took RNA transcripts and amplified the TCR beta CDR3 regions from them. TCR CDR3 regions were first amplified by RT-PCR with HTBI primers. TCRdb recomputed calls from the multiplex PCR reads with MiXCR, one row per CDR3 protein. The profile shows hundreds of thousands of distinct CDR3 sequences, approximately 15% of them singletons. The sequenced sample was blood. The receptor source for this set is a woman under 40 with Graves' hyperthyroidism that later progressed to Graves' ophthalmopathy.

The chain carries TRBV6-8 and TRBJ1-1, with 8 nucleotides matching TRBD1. Trimming at V came to 4 bases and at J to 0 bases, leaving 1 base not matched to a gene. CDR1 MNHGY and CDR2 SAAAGT come from the germline V gene. CDR3 length: 14 residues. The CDR3 nucleotides read TGTGCCAGCAGTTCGGACAGGGTGAACACTGAAGCTTTCTTT. Encoded protein: CASSSDRVNTEAFF.

Comments on this clonotype: Compared with germline, one end of the junction differs, possibly owing to a read error. The chain is built from TRBV11-2 and TRBJ1-3; no firm D call. This CDR3 is 13 amino acids long. Germline CDR1 and CDR2: SGHAT and FQNNGV. CDR3 sequence: CASSRLSGNTLYF. CDR3 in DNA: TGTGCCAGCAGCCGACTATCTGGAAACACCTTATATTTT.

The chain couples TRBV6-1 to TRBJ2-1; 8 bases are a match to TRBD2. V lost 3 bases and J lost 4; bases outside the gene matches: 5. CDR1 is MNHNS, CDR2 SASEGT, per germline. The CDR3 covers 15 residues. CDR3 protein: CASSDEAGVYNEQFF. The CDR3 DNA is TGTGCCAGCAGTGACGAAGCGGGAGTTTACAATGAGCAGTTCTTC.

This clonotype was detected ten times or more. The chain has TRBV7-8 and TRBJ2-2, with D unresolved. V shed 5 bases and J shed 1 base, with 17 bases lying between them. CDR3 length equals 17 residues. From germline, CDR1 is SGHVS and CDR2 FQNEAQ. Here the CDR3 reads CASSLGSGTLNTGELFF. CDR3 sequence (DNA): TGTGCCAGCAGCCTAGGGTCAGGAACACTGAACACCGGGGAGCTGTTTTTT.

This chain connects TRBV20-1 to TRBJ2-1; 10 bases fit TRBD2. The V gene's germline CDR1 is DFQATT and CDR2 SNEGSKA (reference sequence). The CDR3 covers 15 residues. After removal of 6 bases from V and 7 bases from J, the junction contained 12 bases not matched to a gene. This CDR3 is CSADGASGSSNEQFF. The CDR3 bases are TGCAGTGCCGACGGGGCTAGCGGGAGTTCGAATGAGCAGTTCTTC.

The chain uses TRBV20-1 and TRBJ2-6, with D unresolved. Germline CDR1 is DFQATT and CDR2 is SNEGSKA (reference sequence). Trimming left V 3 bases short and J 0 bases short, with 0 bases between. The CDR3 length is 12 residues. CDR3 amino acids: CSASSGANVLTF. The CDR3 nucleotides read TGCAGTGCTAGCTCTGGGGCCAACGTCCTGACTTTC.

Note on this clonotype: A clone one base away is much larger, so this may be a read error. V is TRBV20-1 and J is TRBJ2-7; either TRBD1 or TRBD2 may supply D (5 bases each). Germline CDR1 and CDR2: DFQATT and SNEGSKA (reference sequence). This CDR3 has 17 amino acids. CDR3 DNA: TGCAGTGTTAGAGAGGGGCTAGTTAGCAGCAAGGGCTACGAGCAGTACTTC. Its translation is CSVREGLVSSKGYEQYF.

About this clonotype itself: This CDR3 is missing its conserved last phenylalanine or tryptophan, likely due to a read error. The rearrangement links TRBV28 to TRBJ1-2; 9 bases are a match to TRBD1. CDR1 and CDR2 from the germline V gene are MDHEN and SYDVKM. V was pared by 8 bases and J by 5 bases, with 9 bases of the junction left unmatched. The CDR3 totals 14 residues. CDR3 protein: CASGLWGQGYGYTL. The CDR3 DNA follows: TGTGCCAGCGGCCTTTGGGGACAGGGTTATGGCTACACCCTC.

This clonotype was seen at least ten times. This rearrangement joins TRBV15 to TRBJ1-5, with D possibly TRBD1 on 6 matching bases. In germline, CDR1 is LNHNV, CDR2 YYDKDF (reference sequence). This CDR3 is 17 amino acids long. Trimming shortened V by 0 bases and J by 3 bases, and 15 bases separated the two germline ends. CDR3 protein: CATSRDSMAGVNQPQHF. CDR3 coding DNA: TGTGCCACCAGCAGAGATAGTATGGCAGGGGTCAATCAGCCCCAGCATTTT. The full variable domain, in which reference TRBV15 and TRBJ1-5 provide the parts outside the CDR3, is DAMVIQNPRYQVTQFGKPVTLSCSQTLNHNVMYWYQQKSSQAPKLLFHYYDKDFNNEADTPDNFQSRRPNTSFCFLDIRSPGLGDTAMYLCATSRDSMAGVNQPQHFGDGTRLSIL.

In its sample, this clonotype was seen many times. This chain connects TRBV18 to TRBJ2-2; D gene uncertain. The germline CDR1 and CDR2 sequences are KGHSH and LQKENI. The V gene lost 9 bases and the J gene lost 0 bases, with 8 bases spanning the gap. The CDR3 loop spans 13 amino acids. The DNA of the CDR3 is TGTGCCAGAGCAAACGCGAACACCGGGGAGCTGTTTTTT. It codes for CARANANTGELFF.

At least ten counts were recorded for this clonotype. CDR3 in DNA: TGTGCCAGCACCCAAACTGAGGGTGGCTATGGCTACACCTTC. Translating it yields CASTQTEGGYGYTF. The rearrangement joins TRBV28 to TRBJ1-2, with D unresolved. Trimming took off 7 bases at V and 4 bases at J, with 16 bases between the two ends. From germline, CDR1 is MDHEN and CDR2 SYDVKM. The CDR3 is 14 amino acids.

The sample holds many counts of this clonotype. J is TRBJ1-2 and V is TRBV28, with D hard to call. The CDR3 has 13 amino acids. The V gene lost 6 bases and the J gene lost 0 bases, with 8 bases spanning the gap. CDR1 is MDHEN, CDR2 SYDVKM, per germline. CDR3 sequence reads: CASSPHANYGYTF. In DNA, the CDR3 is TGTGCCAGCAGCCCCCACGCTAACTATGGCTACACCTTC.

This clonotype was detected many times. V is TRBV29-1 and J is TRBJ2-3, with 7 nucleotides matching TRBD2. V was pared by 7 bases and J by 1 base, with 8 bases of the junction left unmatched. CDR3 length: 14 residues. Germline V gives CDR1 SQVTM, CDR2 ANQGSEA. CDR3 DNA sequence: TGCAGCGCTGTTAGGGGAGGGGGCACAGATACGCAGTATTTT. The encoded protein is CSAVRGGGTDTQYF.

The J gene is TRBJ2-3, the V gene TRBV28; no clear D gene. Trimming cost V 1 base and J 6 bases, with 11 bases left between them. CDR1 is MDHEN, CDR2 SYDVKM, per germline. This CDR3 contains 14 residues. For the CDR3, the DNA is TGTGCCAGCAGTTTATCCCTAGACGGGGATACGCAGTATTTT. This sequence encodes CASSLSLDGDTQYF.

This clonotype was counted between two and nine times. The chain has TRBV5-1 and TRBJ2-3; perhaps TRBD1 as D (5 bases). Germline CDR1 SGHRS, CDR2 YFSETQ. The CDR3 is 14 residues long. V was shortened by 0 bases and J by 1 base, with 6 bases between the two germline ends. CDR3 region: CASSLEGRTDTQYF. Written as DNA, the CDR3 is TGCGCCAGCAGCTTGGAGGGGCGCACAGATACGCAGTATTTT.

This clonotype was counted at least ten times. V usage is TRBV6-1 and J usage is TRBJ2-4; D is undetermined. The CDR3 loop spans 15 amino acids. Deletions cut 6 bases from V and 5 bases from J, with 17 bases between. Germline V gene data show CDR1 as MNHNS and CDR2 as SASEGT. The CDR3 loop is CASRGWGNGENIQYF. For the CDR3, the DNA is TGTGCCAGCAGGGGTTGGGGTAATGGAGAAAACATTCAGTACTTC.

This clonotype occurred many times. The genes are TRBV25-1 and TRBJ1-1; D not resolved. Trimming left V 3 bases short and J 5 bases short, with 13 bases between. The CDR3 is 14 residues long. The V gene's germline CDR1 is MGHDK and CDR2 SYGVNS. The CDR3: CASSDPIPGTEAFF. CDR3 DNA: TGTGCCAGCAGTGACCCTATCCCTGGGACTGAAGCTTTCTTT.

V is TRBV20-1 and J is TRBJ1-4; D unclear. The V end lost 3 bases, the J end lost 0 bases, and 17 bases lay between the germline ends. The germline CDR1 and CDR2 sequences are DFQATT and SNEGSKA (reference sequence). CDR3 length equals 17 residues. The CDR3 nucleotides are TGCAGTGCTAGTACCGTGGCGGCCTCTGCAACTAATGAAAAACTGTTTTTT. Protein product: CSASTVAASATNEKLFF.

This clonotype was observed at least ten times. The V gene is TRBV11-3, the J gene TRBJ1-3, with D maybe TRBD1 (5 bases). Trimming stripped 5 bases from V and 0 bases from J, with 14 bases between. In germline, CDR1 is SGHNT, CDR2 YENEEA. The CDR3 has 16 amino acids. The CDR3 DNA reads TGTGCCAGCAGCCCCGTCGGGGCGAGCTCTGGAAACACCATATATTTT. Amino acids: CASSPVGASSGNTIYF.

This clonotype was seen more than once but under ten times. V and J are TRBV13 and TRBJ2-3; the match to TRBD1 covers 9 bases. The V and J ends lost 4 bases and 1 base, in that order; junction bases with no gene match: 6. Germline V gives CDR1 PRHDT, CDR2 FYEKMQ (reference sequence). This CDR3 comprises 16 residues. The CDR3 is CASSSRDRDGTDTQYF. CDR3 DNA sequence: TGTGCCAGCAGCTCCCGGGACAGGGATGGCACAGATACGCAGTATTTT. Full variable domain (missing parts from reference TRBV13 and TRBJ2-3): AAGVIQSPRHLIKEKRETATLKCYPIPRHDTVYWYQQGPGQDPQFLISFYEKMQSDKGSIPDRFSAQQFSDYHSELNMSSLELGDSALYFCASSSRDRDGTDTQYFGPGTRLTVL.

This clonotype was counted ten times or more. The chain uses TRBV7-9 and TRBJ1-5; tentative D call: TRBD1 (5 bases). Germline loops: CDR1 SEHNR, CDR2 FQNEAQ (reference sequence). The CDR3 is made up of 14 amino acids. Deletions cut 8 bases from V and 5 bases from J, with 16 bases between. CDR3 nucleotide sequence: TGTGCCAGCGCGATGTTCGGGGGGGATCAGCCCCAGCATTTT. Its protein product is CASAMFGGDQPQHF.

This clonotype was picked up many times. This CDR3 reads CASREETGMEAGYTF. The CDR3 nucleotides are TGTGCCAGCAGGGAGGAGACAGGCATGGAAGCCGGCTACACCTTC. This chain joins TRBV28 and TRBJ1-2, with a weak D call TRBD1 (6 bases). Germline loops: CDR1 MDHEN, CDR2 SYDVKM. The CDR3 sequence is 15 residues long. Trimming stripped 6 bases from V and 8 bases from J, with 22 bases between.

This clonotype was counted ten times or more. The chain combines TRBV27 with TRBJ2-7; D gene uncertain. V was shortened by 6 bases and J by 1 base, with 10 bases between the two germline ends. The CDR3 is 13 amino acids. Germline values: CDR1 MNHEY, CDR2 SMNVEV (reference sequence). The DNA for the CDR3 is TGTGCCAGCAGCGACACCGGTTCCTACGAGCAGTACTTC. It specifies CASSDTGSYEQYF.

This clonotype was counted at least ten times. This chain uses TRBV29-1 with TRBJ2-5; D perhaps matches TRBD1 (5 bases). The germline V and J ends were trimmed by 4 bases and 0 bases, with 6 bases remaining between them. There are 12 residues in the CDR3. CDR1 is SQVTM, CDR2 ANQGSEA, per germline. The CDR3 spells CSVVRDQETQYF. CDR3 nucleotides: TGCAGCGTTGTCAGGGACCAAGAGACCCAGTACTTC.

In its sample, this clonotype was seen many times. J is TRBJ2-7 and V is TRBV6-2 or TRBV6-3; TRBD1 aligns across 7 bases. The trim removed 5 bases at V and 3 bases at J, leaving 7 bases unmatched. CDR3 length: 14 residues. Germline CDR1 reads MNHEY; CDR2 reads SVGEGT. DNA for the CDR3: TGTGCCAGCAGTAAACCGGGACAGCACTACGAGCAGTACTTC. Translated, it gives CASSKPGQHYEQYF.

This clonotype was counted ten times or more. The rearrangement uses TRBV3-1 and TRBJ2-7, with D tentatively TRBD1 (6 bases). CDR3 length equals 15 residues. V was trimmed by 4 bases and J by 2 bases, leaving 15 bases between them. Looked up from germline, CDR1 is LGHDT and CDR2 is YNNKEL (reference sequence). The CDR3 bases are TGTGCCAGCAGCCCTCGGGTGGGGGCCACCTACGAGCAGTACTTC. It yields the protein CASSPRVGATYEQYF.

This clonotype was counted many times. The V and J genes are TRBV12-5 and TRBJ2-7, with TRBD2 matching over 12 bases. This CDR3 spans 15 amino acids. Germline lookup yields CDR1 LGHNT and CDR2 FRNRAP. With V trimmed by 2 bases and J by 6 bases, 5 bases remained unmatched. CDR3 sequence: CASGLWTSGTGEQYF. CDR3 DNA sequence: TGTGCTAGTGGTTTGTGGACTAGCGGGACTGGCGAGCAGTACTTC.

J is TRBJ2-2 and V is TRBV7-6; D not resolved. The length of the CDR3 is 14 residues. V gave up 5 bases and J gave up 0 bases, with 7 bases separating them. Germline CDR1 and CDR2: SGHVS and FNYEAQ. For the CDR3, the DNA is TGTGCCAGCAGCCCCCAAACGAACACCGGGGAGCTGTTTTTT. Amino acids: CASSPQTNTGELFF. Filled out from reference TRBV7-6 and TRBJ2-2, the complete variable domain reads GAGVSQSPRYKVTKRGQDVALRCDPISGHVSLYWYRQALGQGPEFLTYFNYEAQQDKSGLPNDRFSAERPEGSISTLTIQRTEQRDSAMYRCASSPQTNTGELFFGEGSRLTVL.

This clonotype has ten or more counts. The gene calls are TRBV6-2 or TRBV6-3 and TRBJ1-3; 7 bases align to TRBD1. This CDR3 spans 19 amino acids. The germline CDR1 and CDR2 sequences are MNHEY and SVGEGT. V shed 2 bases, J shed 1 base, and the junction held 14 bases outside the gene matches. Written as DNA, the CDR3 is TGTGCCAGCAGTTACCCGGACAGGACTGAAGTTCTTTCTGGAAACACCATATATTTT. Translating it yields CASSYPDRTEVLSGNTIYF.

This clonotype came up many times. CDR3 region: CSARDGTGKNIQYF. The CDR3 DNA reads TGCAGTGCTAGAGATGGGACAGGCAAAAACATTCAGTACTTC. The rearrangement uses TRBV20-1 and TRBJ2-4, with 8 bases identical to TRBD1. Germline CDR1 DFQATT, CDR2 SNEGSKA (reference sequence). Trimming took 0 bases from V and 3 from J; bases not matched to a gene: 1. This CDR3 has 14 residues.

In its sample, this clonotype was seen many times. The chain has TRBV19 and TRBJ1-4; 8 bases agree with TRBD1. The CDR3 contains 16 residues. Germline V CDR1 and CDR2: LNHDA, SQIVND (reference sequence). V trimming: 5 bases; J trimming: 7 bases; junction bases outside the gene matches: 12. DNA for the CDR3: TGTGCCAGTAGTGTTGGACAGGGAGGTTTCTCTGAAAAACTGTTTTTT. It codes for CASSVGQGGFSEKLFF.

In this sample, this clonotype turned up many times. This chain links TRBV12-3 or TRBV12-4 with TRBJ2-5, with 10 bases lining up with TRBD1. With V trimmed by 5 bases and J by 5 bases, 2 bases remained unmatched. The CDR3 has 13 residues. CDR3 sequence (DNA): TGTGCCAGCAGTCGGACAGGGGGGGAGACCCAGTACTTC. This codes for CASSRTGGETQYF.